This passage covers 29 T cell receptor beta chains from one sample sequenced in a study of graft-versus-host responses after intestinal transplantation. The protocol was immunoSEQ multiplex PCR, while the TCRdb copy is restricted to in-frame clones and leaves out a portion. This sample carries about 86,000 clones, around 90% of them seen once, and the ten largest clones take about 0.27%. What these receptors recognize is not known. Source: unstimulated CD4+ T cells sorted from spleen or lymph node cells, taken before transplant. The receptors were gathered from a human donor who was the organ donor for an intestinal transplant.

V and J are TRBV6-1 and TRBJ1-2; D possibly corresponds to TRBD1 (5 bases). Germline V lookup: CDR1 MNHNS, CDR2 SASEGT. Trimming cost V 3 bases and J 1 base, with 18 bases left between them. The CDR3 extends over 17 amino acids. The CDR3 protein is CASSEGTGPRINYGYTF. Here the CDR3 DNA reads TGTGCCAGCAGTGAGGGAACAGGCCCTCGGATTAACTATGGCTACACCTTC.

The chain recombines TRBV7-2 with TRBJ2-1, with 7 bases that match TRBD2. Germline assignment: CDR1 SGHTA and CDR2 FQGNSA. This CDR3 is 13 amino acids long. The CDR3 coding sequence is TGTGCTACAAGGCTAGCGGCCAACAATGAGCAGTTCTTC. Its translation: CATRLAANNEQFF.

V and J are TRBV19 and TRBJ2-1; TRBD2 matches 8 bases. This CDR3 comprises 16 residues. CDR1 LNHDA and CDR2 SQIVND come from the germline V gene (reference sequence). The J segment lost 9 bases and the V segment lost 5 bases, leaving 15 bases of the junction unmatched. CDR3 DNA sequence: TGTGCCAGTAGTCCTGCACCCGGGACTAGAGTTGGTGAGCAGTTCTTC. This sequence encodes CASSPAPGTRVGEQFF.

Here the CDR3 reads CAISDGGRGTDTQYF. DNA of the CDR3: TGTGCCATCAGTGATGGCGGGAGAGGCACAGATACGCAGTATTTT. V usage is TRBV10-3 and J usage is TRBJ2-3; 7 bases line up with TRBD2. This CDR3 is built from 15 residues. Germline V CDR1 and CDR2: ENHRY, SYGVKD. J was trimmed by 1 base and V by 3 bases; bases with no gene match: 4.

This chain connects TRBV7-8 to TRBJ1-2; TRBD1 aligns across 7 bases. V was clipped by 0 bases and J by 5 bases; unmatched bases: 9. The germline gives CDR1 SGHVS, CDR2 FQNEAQ. This CDR3 contains 16 residues. DNA for the CDR3: TGTGCCAGCAGCTTAGCGTCCCCCGGGACAGCATATGGCTACACCTTC. As protein: CASSLASPGTAYGYTF.

This clone was observed once. V gene TRBV5-1 combines with J gene TRBJ2-3; possibly TRBD1 for D (6 bases). The CDR3 sequence is 14 residues long. Per germline, CDR1 SGHRS and CDR2 YFSETQ. Trimming stripped 4 bases from V and 2 bases from J, with 11 bases between. CDR3 in DNA: TGCGCCAGCAGCGCCAGGGGTACCACAGATACGCAGTATTTT. Amino acid sequence: CASSARGTTDTQYF.

The rearrangement joins TRBV18 to TRBJ2-1; tentative D call: TRBD1 (6 bases). V lost 4 bases to trimming and J lost 5 bases, with 12 bases between them. Per the germline V gene, CDR1 is KGHSH and CDR2 is LQKENI. This CDR3 comprises 14 residues. This CDR3 is CASSLGQFNNEQFF. The CDR3 DNA reads TGTGCCAGCTCACTTGGACAGTTTAACAATGAGCAGTTCTTC.

V and J are TRBV4-2 and TRBJ2-3, with a weak D call TRBD2 (6 bases). V lost 4 bases and J 2 bases, leaving 10 bases between the germline ends. The germline CDR1 and CDR2 sequences are LGHNA and YNFKEQ. This CDR3 contains 14 residues. The CDR3 protein is CASSRGDPTDTQYF. The CDR3 region has the DNA TGTGCCAGCAGCCGGGGGGACCCCACAGATACGCAGTATTTT.

V gene TRBV28 combines with J gene TRBJ1-5; 8 bases are a match to TRBD1. CDR1 and CDR2 from the germline V gene are MDHEN and SYDVKM. This CDR3 contains 15 residues. Trimming at V came to 3 bases and at J to 6 bases, leaving 7 bases not matched to a gene. CDR3 protein: CASSFTGTGGQPQHF. CDR3 sequence (DNA): TGTGCCAGCAGTTTTACCGGGACAGGTGGTCAGCCCCAGCATTTT. Drawing the rest from reference TRBV28 and TRBJ1-5, the complete variable domain is DVKVTQSSRYLVKRTGEKVFLECVQDMDHENMFWYRQDPGLGLRLIYFSYDVKMKEKGDIPEGYSVSREKKERFSLILESASTNQTSMYLCASSFTGTGGQPQHFGDGTRLSIL.

The chain combines TRBV7-2 with TRBJ2-3; unclear D gene. In germline, CDR1 is SGHTA, CDR2 FQGNSA. This CDR3 spans 12 amino acids. V was shortened by 3 bases and J by 6 bases, with 7 bases between the two germline ends. The CDR3 spells CASSFYRDTQYF. CDR3 DNA: TGTGCCAGCAGCTTTTATCGGGATACGCAGTATTTT.

The chain recombines TRBV30 with TRBJ2-6; D uncertain. The CDR3 is 14 amino acids. CDR1 and CDR2 from the germline V gene are GTSNPN and SVGIG (reference sequence). Trimming left V 5 bases short and J 0 bases short, with 8 bases between. In DNA, the CDR3 is TGTGCCTGGGCGACTGGCTCTGGGGCCAACGTCCTGACTTTC. It yields the protein CAWATGSGANVLTF. Together with reference TRBV30 and TRBJ2-6, the CDR3 gives the full variable domain: SQTIHQWPATLVQPVGSPLSLECTVEGTSNPNLYWYRQAAGRGLQLLFYSVGIGQISSEVPQNLSASRPQDRQFILSSKKLLLSDSGFYLCAWATGSGANVLTFGAGSRLTVL.

The gene calls are TRBV18 and TRBJ2-5, with D unresolved. Trimming shortened V by 2 bases and J by 5 bases, and 18 bases separated the two germline ends. This CDR3 comprises 16 residues. The germline CDR1 and CDR2 sequences are KGHSH and LQKENI. CDR3 sequence reads: CASSPRSGRVGETQYF. In DNA, the CDR3 is TGTGCCAGCTCACCAAGGTCGGGTCGGGTCGGGGAGACCCAGTACTTC. The full variable domain, completed using reference TRBV18 and TRBJ2-5, is NAGVMQNPRHLVRRRGQEARLRCSPMKGHSHVYWYRQLPEEGLKFMVYLQKENIIDESGMPKERFSAEFPKEGPSILRIQQVVRGDSAAYFCASSPRSGRVGETQYFGPGTRLLVL.

The rearrangement uses TRBV9 and TRBJ2-5; 8 bases are shared with TRBD2. V gave up 1 base and J gave up 3 bases; unmatched junction bases: 5. In germline, CDR1 is SGDLS, CDR2 YYNGEE. The CDR3 sequence is 15 residues long. CDR3 in amino acids: CASSVTGTREETQYF. The DNA of the CDR3 is TGTGCCAGCAGCGTAACCGGGACTAGGGAAGAGACCCAGTACTTC.

CDR3 protein: CASSQPRGGRNNEQFF. CDR3 sequence (DNA): TGCGCCAGCAGCCAACCTCGGGGGGGTCGGAATAATGAGCAGTTCTTC. The chain has TRBV4-1 and TRBJ2-1, with TRBD2 matching over 8 bases. The trim removed 2 bases at V and 7 bases at J, leaving 10 bases unmatched. This CDR3 region has 16 residues. CDR1 is MGHRA, CDR2 YSYEKL, per germline.

The chain recombines TRBV11-2 with TRBJ2-5, with unresolved D. The length of the CDR3 is 14 residues. From germline, CDR1 is SGHAT and CDR2 FQNNGV. Deletions cut 0 bases from V and 5 bases from J, with 10 bases between. DNA for the CDR3: TGTGCCAGCAGCTTAGATACGGTTTCGGAGACCCAGTACTTC. This translates into CASSLDTVSETQYF.

The rearrangement links TRBV18 to TRBJ2-3, with 7 bases that match TRBD2. The CDR3 consists of 15 residues. In germline, CDR1 is KGHSH, CDR2 LQKENI. V lost 3 bases, J lost 4 bases, and 7 bases stayed unmatched. The chain's CDR3 is CASSPRRGRADTQYF. Written as DNA, the CDR3 is TGTGCCAGCTCACCTCGGCGGGGGAGGGCAGATACGCAGTATTTT.

The rearrangement uses TRBV18 and TRBJ1-2, with D perhaps matching TRBD1 (6 bases). Germline V gene sequence: CDR1 KGHSH, CDR2 LQKENI. V lost 3 bases, J lost 6 bases, and 14 bases lay in between. CDR3 size: 14 residues. In DNA form, the CDR3 reads TGTGCCAGCTCACCGAGCCACAGGGCGGATGGCTACACCTTC. This translates into CASSPSHRADGYTF.

The CDR3 loop reads CASSSYTDTQYF. The CDR3 nucleotides read TGCGCCAGCAGCTCTTACACAGATACGCAGTATTTT. The chain employs TRBV5-1 and TRBJ2-3; D is undetermined. V was trimmed by 3 bases and J by 2 bases, leaving 4 bases between them. The CDR3 has 12 amino acids. Looked up from germline, CDR1 is SGHRS and CDR2 is YFSETQ.

This clone was counted a single time. The genes are TRBV7-9 and TRBJ2-3; TRBD2 agrees at 8 bases. With V trimmed by 7 bases and J by 3 bases, 12 bases remained unmatched. Germline-derived CDR1 and CDR2 are SEHNR and FQNEAQ (reference sequence). CDR3 length: 16 residues. This chain's CDR3 is CASIGGPGLGTDTQYF. CDR3 nucleotide sequence: TGTGCCAGCATTGGTGGTCCGGGACTAGGAACAGATACGCAGTATTTT.

This clone was seen only once. The chain combines TRBV20-1 with TRBJ1-2; D perhaps matches TRBD1 (5 bases). Germline CDR1 reads DFQATT; CDR2 reads SNEGSKA (reference sequence). V dropped 1 base and J dropped 7 bases, with 7 bases sitting between them. The CDR3 totals 11 residues. CDR3 region: CSARAGFGYTF. CDR3 nucleotide sequence: TGCAGTGCTAGAGCAGGGTTTGGCTACACCTTC.

This clone has more than one count but fewer than ten. The chain carries TRBV6-5 and TRBJ1-2; TRBD1 agrees at 7 bases. Germline V gives CDR1 MNHEY, CDR2 SVGAGI. V gave up 2 bases and J gave up 3 bases; unmatched junction bases: 6. This CDR3 has 15 residues. In DNA form, the CDR3 reads TGTGCCAGCAGTTACGGGCAGGGGGAATACTATGGCTACACCTTC. Its protein product is CASSYGQGEYYGYTF.

This chain uses TRBV9 with TRBJ1-4; tentative D call: TRBD1 (6 bases). CDR3 length equals 19 residues. V was trimmed by 4 bases and J by 1 base, leaving 23 bases between them. Germline V gene lookup returns CDR1 SGDLS and CDR2 YYNGEE. The CDR3 loop reads CASSPLGSAGVGTNEKLFF. The CDR3 nucleotides are TGTGCCAGCAGCCCCTTAGGAAGCGCAGGGGTTGGAACTAATGAAAAACTGTTTTTT.

J is TRBJ2-3 and V is TRBV5-1; TRBD1 matches 8 bases. This CDR3 contains 14 residues. Looked up from germline, CDR1 is SGHRS and CDR2 is YFSETQ. With 3 bases clipped from V and 2 bases from J, the junction kept 2 bases outside the gene matches. CDR3 sequence reads: CASSWTGTTDTQYF. The CDR3 DNA follows: TGCGCCAGCAGCTGGACAGGGACCACAGATACGCAGTATTTT. The full variable domain, its missing parts supplied by reference TRBV5-1 and TRBJ2-3, is KAGVTQTPRYLIKTRGQQVTLSCSPISGHRSVSWYQQTPGQGLQFLFEYFSETQRNKGNFPGRFSGRQFSNSRSEMNVSTLELGDSALYLCASSWTGTTDTQYFGPGTRLTVL.

This chain uses TRBV7-2 with TRBJ2-6, with D hard to call. This CDR3 is built from 16 residues. Trimming cost V 2 bases and J 0 bases, with 8 bases left between them. Germline V CDR1 and CDR2: SGHTA, FQGNSA. DNA for the CDR3: TGTGCCAGCAGCTTACGGGTCCTCTCTGGGGCCAACGTCCTGACTTTC. The encoded protein is CASSLRVLSGANVLTF.

The rearrangement joins TRBV19 to TRBJ2-4, with D possibly TRBD2 on 5 matching bases. Looked up from germline, CDR1 is LNHDA and CDR2 is SQIVND (reference sequence). V gave up 8 bases and J gave up 8 bases, with 19 bases separating them. CDR3 length equals 14 residues. The CDR3 coding sequence is TGTGCCAGTCGTGAGGGCGCAGCGATGGACATTCAGTACTTC. Its translation: CASREGAAMDIQYF.

This rearrangement joins TRBV5-6 to TRBJ2-7, with 8 positions matching TRBD1. CDR3 length: 15 amino acids. The V gene end was trimmed by 4 bases and the J gene end by 4 bases; junction bases not matched to a gene: 10. Germline V gene lookup returns CDR1 SGHDT and CDR2 YYEEEE. The CDR3 loop reads CASSILTGDGYEQYF. CDR3 in DNA: TGTGCCAGCAGCATCCTGACAGGGGATGGATACGAGCAGTACTTC.

This chain connects TRBV7-2 to TRBJ2-7, with 13 bases fitting TRBD2. The CDR3 runs 18 residues. J gave up 3 bases and V 5 bases, and 13 bases lay outside the gene matches. CDR1 is SGHTA and CDR2 is FQGNSA in the germline V gene. The CDR3 loop is CASSARLAGGHYHYEQYF. Here the CDR3 DNA reads TGTGCCAGCAGCGCCCGACTAGCGGGAGGCCACTACCACTACGAGCAGTACTTC.

Here the CDR3 DNA reads TGTGCCAGCAATGAAGCCGGGACAAGCGATCAGCCCCAGCATTTT. It is translated as CASNEAGTSDQPQHF. V gene TRBV28 combines with J gene TRBJ1-5; D is perhaps TRBD1 (6 bases). This CDR3 comprises 15 residues. Deletions cut 7 bases from V and 5 bases from J, with 18 bases between. Germline CDR1 and CDR2: MDHEN and SYDVKM.

The chain combines TRBV11-3 with TRBJ2-3, with 8 bases identical to TRBD2. CDR1 is SGHNT, CDR2 YENEEA, per germline. CDR3 size: 14 residues. V shed 6 bases, J shed 2 bases, and the junction held 4 bases outside the gene matches. The CDR3 DNA sequence: TGTGCCAGCAGTAGCGGGGTCAACACAGATACGCAGTATTTT. It specifies CASSSGVNTDTQYF.